The entry below gives a single TCR beta chain sequence along with its context. Its antigen target is currently unknown. No qualities accompany the bases; no much larger clone lies one base away. TCR beta CDR3 regions were amplified from RNA transcripts. The TCR CDR3 was subjected to a first round of RT-PCR using the HTBI primer set and the Qiagen OneStep RT-PCR kit. Libraries were constructed in a second round of multiplex PCR, after which size selection and purification were carried out. Sequencing of the libraries was done on an Illumina HiSeq2000 using paired-end 100 bp reads. The study's processing was this. Raw data were processed with SOAPnuke, discarding reads with adapters, uncalled bases, mean Phred below 15, or no exact constant-primer or identifier match. COPE v1.2.5 was used to merge high-quality paired reads, and clonotypes were defined as unique nucleotide sequences. MiTCR v1.1 was used to align the clonotypes against IMGT TRBV, TRBD and TRBJ reference segments. Only V-J combinations with frequency above 0.0001, covering approximately 99% of repertoires, were analysed. A TCS score was defined as the ratio of F50 (clonal expansion) to E x V (chaos), with BLOSUM62-based TCRdist applied between CDR3 peptides within each V-J. Welch's t-statistics and random forest reduced around 520 V-J features to roughly 13, which were used in a naive Bayes classifier (R e1071). TCRdb reanalyzed the raw reads on its own, using fastp at Q25 for trimming and MiXCR for clone calling, and kept in-frame beta chains. Rows with a matching CDR3 protein are joined into one entry that keeps the most common DNA and genes. TCRdb's processing, not the authors' own work, is the source of the V and J calls. Here the sample has 600,000 or so distinct CDR3 sequences; 14% occur a single time. The top ten clones comprise 7% to 9% of the sample.

In the ophthalmopathy patients, disease was moderately to severely active, with a Clinical Activity Score of 3 or more, a NOSPECS grade of 4 or more, and a duration of less than 3 months. Exclusion was applied to patients with uncontrolled infections, other autoimmune diseases, pregnancy or lactation. Diagnoses relied on clinical symptoms, serum thyroxine and TRAb, thyroid ultrasound and orbital computed tomography. Ficoll-Paque density gradient centrifugation was used to isolate PBMCs from about 10 ml of fresh peripheral blood. Trizol reagent was used to extract total RNA, and RNA quality was then checked on an Agilent 2100 Bioanalyzer. From the cysteine through the phenylalanine, the CDR3 covers 15 amino acids. Only the CDR3 portion is preserved as DNA: 45 bases, with reading frame beginning at the first base. The germline V gene specifies MGHDK as CDR1 and SYGVNS as CDR2. V and J lose 4 bases and 3 bases, and a span of 15 bases separates them.

The data were taken from a study of T cells in Graves' hyperthyroidism and ophthalmopathy (dated by TCRdb to 2018 to 2020). Regarding the study in general: Peripheral blood samples were taken at initial diagnosis, before any treatment was given. Prospective prediction of ophthalmopathy was tested in an independent validation cohort of under 20 hyperthyroidism patients and 15 to 17 patients who later progressed to ophthalmopathy. TCR V-J signatures able to tell the groups apart were searched for in a discovery cohort of 90 to 100 patients, of whom over 40 had Graves' ophthalmopathy and roughly 58 had stable Graves' hyperthyroidism. According to the paper, TCR Vbeta CDR3 sequencing was carried out on approximately 140 peripheral blood samples, which came from fewer than 50 ophthalmopathy, around 75 hyperthyroidism and about 17 progressor patients. In addition, the study compared T-cell repertoires in thyroid tissue and in blood from 6 or 7 Graves' hyperthyroidism patients. The approximately 90 discovery patients were randomly split 7:3 into training and test sets. After blood sampling, hyperthyroidism patients were treated with methimazole at a starting dose of 30 mg daily, and ophthalmopathy patients were treated with high-dose intravenous methylprednisolone.

Overall study results and their limits: In validation, the model predicted progression to ophthalmopathy with approximately 69% sensitivity and 72.22% specificity, a median of around 6.6 months before onset. Ophthalmopathy was separated from stable hyperthyroidism by a 13 V-J signature model, with roughly 88% sensitivity and around 81% specificity obtained in cross-validation and 80%/75% obtained in testing. Blood samples also contained most of the expanded thyroid clonotypes (frequency above 0.001), which suggests that blood repertoires may reflect thyroid immune responses. Sample size was not statistically predetermined, and blinding of investigators to group allocation was not performed.

This sequence was found in a young woman with Graves' ophthalmopathy. The sequence joins TRBV25-1 to TRBJ1-2; tentative D gene TRBD1, with 5 bases matching. Specimen: blood. The sequenced DNA is TGTGCCAGCAGTGTTCAAACAGGCGAAGACTATGGCTACACCTTC. Its protein reads: CASSVQTGEDYGYTF.